One and the same sample provided the 25 T cell receptor beta chains below, sequenced in a study of early T cells in non-severe SARS-CoV-2 infection. TCRdb passed the 5' RACE reads through MiXCR, listing each CDR3 protein once. The top ten clones hold 21% of a sample with roughly 120,000 distinct CDR3 sequences, about 15% of them seen once. Specimen: whole blood. The receptors come from an adult who was a healthcare worker with PCR-confirmed SARS-CoV-2 infection or an uninfected control (not recorded which).

A few counts support this clonotype. The rearrangement uses TRBV12-3 or TRBV12-4 and TRBJ1-1; no reliable D call. The CDR3 length is 14 residues. With 1 base removed from V and 3 bases from J, the gap between germline ends came to 9 bases. The CDR3 nucleotides read TGTGCCAGCAGTTTAGTATTCGGGGACACTGAAGCTTTCTTT. Protein sequence: CASSLVFGDTEAFF.

The chain uses TRBV7-3 and TRBJ1-1; no definite D call. Germline assignment: CDR1 SGHTA and CDR2 FQGTGA. Trimming pared 5 bases from V and 1 base from J, leaving 8 bases between. The CDR3 has 13 amino acids. CDR3 coding DNA: TGTGCCAGCAGCCCTCTTAGGAACACTGAAGCTTTCTTT. This encodes CASSPLRNTEAFF.

This clonotype was detected many times. The chain couples TRBV5-8 to TRBJ2-1; 11 nucleotides match TRBD2. Germline V gene sequence: CDR1 SGHTS, CDR2 YDEGEE. Unmatched junction bases numbered 12, after V lost 4 bases and J lost 9 bases. This CDR3 has 16 residues. CDR3 residues: CASSPRLAGQLGEQFF. The CDR3 DNA reads as TGTGCCAGCAGCCCGAGACTAGCGGGGCAACTGGGTGAGCAGTTCTTC.

The J gene is TRBJ2-3, the V gene TRBV7-3; TRBD2 matches at 8 bases. CDR3 length equals 14 residues. Germline loops: CDR1 SGHTA, CDR2 FQGTGA. V shed 2 bases, J shed 5 bases, and the junction held 3 bases outside the gene matches. The CDR3 DNA reads as TGTGCCAGCAGCTTACAAGCGGGGGTAGATACGCAGTATTTT. Protein: CASSLQAGVDTQYF. Full variable domain (remainder filled in from reference TRBV7-3 and TRBJ2-3): GAGVSQTPSNKVTEKGKYVELRCDPISGHTALYWYRQSLGQGPEFLIYFQGTGAADDSGLPNDRFFAVRPEGSVSTLKIQRTERGDSAVYLCASSLQAGVDTQYFGPGTRLTVL.

The chain links TRBV29-1 to TRBJ1-6; possible D gene TRBD1, 6 bases. The CDR3 is made up of 18 amino acids. The germline V and J ends were trimmed by 7 bases and 4 bases, with 26 bases remaining between them. The V gene's germline CDR1 is SQVTM and CDR2 ANQGSEA. In DNA form, the CDR3 reads TGCAGCGGAGGGGGGCAGGGCCTCCTTATACCATATAATTCACCCCTCCACTTT. Its protein is CSGGGQGLLIPYNSPLHF.

Many counts were recorded for this clonotype. The rearrangement links TRBV29-1 to TRBJ1-2, with unresolved D. Germline V gives CDR1 SQVTM, CDR2 ANQGSEA. The CDR3 has 11 residues. The V end was cut by 5 bases, the J end by 8 bases, with 12 bases between. The CDR3 here is CSVMDYSGYTF. CDR3 nucleotides: TGCAGCGTTATGGACTACTCCGGCTACACCTTC.

This clonotype was seen a handful of times. V is TRBV19 and J is TRBJ1-5; 10 bases align to TRBD1. The CDR3 consists of 17 residues. The V gene's germline CDR1 is LNHDA and CDR2 SQIVND (reference sequence). The trim removed 0 bases at V and 3 bases at J, leaving 5 bases unmatched. The CDR3 protein is CASSIEPGQGVNQPQHF. CDR3 in DNA: TGTGCCAGTAGTATAGAGCCCGGACAGGGGGTCAATCAGCCCCAGCATTTT.

V usage is TRBV27 and J usage is TRBJ1-2; D possibly corresponds to TRBD1 (5 bases). Germline CDR1 MNHEY, CDR2 SMNVEV (reference sequence). The V end lost 3 bases, the J end lost 2 bases, and 7 bases lay between the germline ends. CDR3 length: 13 amino acids. The CDR3 loop is CASSFDSNYGYTF. As DNA, the CDR3 is TGTGCCAGCAGTTTTGACAGCAACTATGGCTACACCTTC.

This clonotype was counted only a few times. The V call is TRBV9, the J call TRBJ1-6, with D perhaps matching TRBD1 (6 bases). The germline V gene has CDR1 SGDLS and CDR2 YYNGEE. Trimming pared 7 bases from V and 8 bases from J, leaving 19 bases between. This CDR3 is built from 15 residues. The CDR3 DNA sequence: TGTGCCAGCGCCGGGAGAGGGGGGGCCCATTCACCCCTCCACTTT. It yields the protein CASAGRGGAHSPLHF.

This clonotype was observed a few times. The chain carries TRBV11-2 and TRBJ1-5, with D possibly TRBD1 on 5 matching bases. Germline V gene sequence: CDR1 SGHAT, CDR2 FQNNGV. The CDR3 runs 13 residues. V dropped 5 bases and J dropped 3 bases, with 8 bases sitting between them. The CDR3 bases are TGTGCCAGCAGCCGGGACCTCAATCAGCCCCAGCATTTT. This sequence encodes CASSRDLNQPQHF.

This chain connects TRBV4-2 to TRBJ2-1, with D uncertain. Trimming left V 2 bases short and J 7 bases short, with 12 bases between. The CDR3 spans 14 residues. Germline V gene data show CDR1 as LGHNA and CDR2 as YNFKEQ. CDR3 nucleotides: TGTGCCAGCAGCCAAAATAGAGTCGCTAATGAGCAGTTCTTC. The encoded protein is CASSQNRVANEQFF.

This clonotype was recorded a few times. The J gene is TRBJ2-7, the V gene TRBV6-6; 7 bases are shared with TRBD1. This CDR3 is 12 amino acids long. The trim removed 8 bases at V and 2 bases at J, leaving 3 bases unmatched. The germline CDR1 and CDR2 sequences are MNHNY and SVGAGI (reference sequence). The DNA of the CDR3 is TGTGCCAGCCGGGACAGACCCTACGAGCAGTACTTC. This gives the protein CASRDRPYEQYF.

This sequence joins TRBV5-5 and TRBJ1-1; D is possibly TRBD1 (5 bases). Trimming cost V 3 bases and J 4 bases, with 10 bases left between them. The CDR3 runs to 13 residues. The V gene's germline CDR1 is SGHKS and CDR2 YYEKEE (reference sequence). CDR3: CASSYMGGTEAFF. CDR3 nucleotide sequence: TGTGCCAGCAGCTATATGGGGGGCACTGAAGCTTTCTTT.

This clonotype was detected a few times. The chain is built from TRBV7-9 and TRBJ2-7, with D tentatively TRBD1 or TRBD2 (5 bases each). The CDR3 is made up of 15 amino acids. Germline loops: CDR1 SEHNR, CDR2 FQNEAQ (reference sequence). V lost 1 base, J lost 2 bases, and 12 bases lay in between. The CDR3 bases are TGTGCCAGCAGCTTAGATCGGGACGAGACCTACGAGCAGTACTTC. Translated, it gives CASSLDRDETYEQYF.

This clonotype was counted many times. This sequence joins TRBV5-4 and TRBJ1-6; D unclear. CDR3 size: 14 residues. Germline loops: CDR1 SGHNT, CDR2 YYREEE (reference sequence). With 2 bases removed from V and 8 bases from J, the gap between germline ends came to 11 bases. The CDR3 protein is CASSFLGDHSPLHF. In DNA, the CDR3 is TGTGCCAGCAGCTTTTTAGGCGATCATTCACCCCTCCACTTT.

The rearrangement links TRBV6-2 or TRBV6-3 to TRBJ2-7; tentatively, D is TRBD2 (5 bases). The V end lost 3 bases, the J end lost 0 bases, and 9 bases lay between the germline ends. The V gene's germline CDR1 is MNHEY and CDR2 SVGEGT. CDR3 length: 14 residues. CDR3 sequence reads: CASSYAGFSYEQYF. CDR3 nucleotide sequence: TGTGCCAGCAGTTATGCGGGCTTCTCCTACGAGCAGTACTTC.

A few counts support this clonotype. V is TRBV19 and J is TRBJ2-6, with D perhaps given as TRBD1 or TRBD2 (6 bases each). CDR3 length: 13 residues. V was trimmed by 11 bases and J by 2 bases, leaving 10 bases between them. Germline values: CDR1 LNHDA, CDR2 SQIVND (reference sequence). The CDR3 DNA reads TGTGCCGGAGGGGGGCCTGGGGCCAACGTCCTGACTTTC. It translates to CAGGGPGANVLTF.

The table lists this clonotype with a count of one. This chain links TRBV2 with TRBJ1-2; D call uncertain. There are 16 residues in the CDR3. Germline CDR1 is SNHLY and CDR2 is FYNNEI. V was shortened by 3 bases and J by 1 base, with 15 bases between the two germline ends. CDR3 sequence reads: CASSEWQADVNYGYTF. The CDR3 DNA reads as TGTGCCAGCAGTGAGTGGCAGGCGGATGTTAACTATGGCTACACCTTC.

Note on this clonotype: A clone one base away is much larger, so this may be a read error. V and J are TRBV7-2 and TRBJ2-7; TRBD2 agrees at 14 bases. V trimming: 5 bases; J trimming: 6 bases; junction bases outside the gene matches: 3. The V gene's germline CDR1 is SGHTA and CDR2 FQGNSA. There are 14 residues in the CDR3. The CDR3 is CASSTGLAGVEQYF. The CDR3 DNA reads TGTGCCAGCAGCACGGGACTAGCGGGGGTCGAGCAGTACTTC.

This clonotype occurred a few times. J is TRBJ2-1 and V is TRBV21-1; TRBD1 is the table's D call and was not checked against the DNA. TRBV21-1 constitutes a pseudogene. This CDR3 has 14 residues. The DNA for the CDR3 is TGTGCCAGCAGCATTGGGACAGGGAGGAATGAGCAGTTCTTC. It specifies CASSIGTGRNEQFF.

This clonotype was picked up a small number of times. The chain has TRBV20-1 and TRBJ2-2; no firm D call. The CDR3 length is 14 residues. Germline CDR1 and CDR2: DFQATT and SNEGSKA (reference sequence). The V and J ends lost 3 bases and 5 bases respectively, with 13 bases between them. CDR3 sequence (DNA): TGCAGTGCTAGTCAAACCCGAGGAACCGGGGAGCTGTTTTTT. It encodes CSASQTRGTGELFF.

There are a few counts of this clonotype. This chain connects TRBV2 to TRBJ2-7; D remains unclear. Deletions cut 3 bases from V and 0 bases from J, with 21 bases between. The CDR3 length is 18 residues. CDR1 SNHLY and CDR2 FYNNEI come from the germline V gene. CDR3: CASSDGLRGQSFSYEQYF. Here the CDR3 DNA reads TGTGCCAGCAGTGATGGCCTGCGAGGCCAGAGCTTCTCCTACGAGCAGTACTTC.

This clonotype has only a few counts. The V call is TRBV30, the J call TRBJ1-2; TRBD1 might be the D (6 bases). Germline V gene lookup returns CDR1 GTSNPN and CDR2 SVGIG (reference sequence). There are 12 residues in the CDR3. The germline V and J ends were trimmed by 5 bases and 2 bases, with 9 bases remaining between them. CDR3 residues: CAWSGVNYGYTF. The CDR3 DNA is TGTGCCTGGTCAGGGGTGAACTATGGCTACACCTTC.

The J gene is TRBJ2-7, the V gene TRBV5-1, with D possibly matching TRBD1 (6 bases). The CDR3 totals 15 residues. Germline CDR1 SGHRS, CDR2 YFSETQ. Between the trimmed V and J ends, which lost 2 bases and 1 base, there was a span of 13 bases. The CDR3 region is CASSFQGHGSYEQYF. The CDR3 region has the DNA TGCGCCAGCAGCTTTCAGGGGCATGGGTCCTACGAGCAGTACTTC.

The chain joins TRBV20-1 to TRBJ2-1; TRBD2 aligns across 9 bases. The CDR3 covers 14 residues. J was trimmed by 6 bases and V by 3 bases; bases with no gene match: 6. Per the germline V gene, CDR1 is DFQATT and CDR2 is SNEGSKA (reference sequence). CDR3 region: CSARGLAPPNEQFF. As DNA, the CDR3 is TGCAGTGCTAGGGGACTAGCCCCCCCCAATGAGCAGTTCTTC.